The 15 T cell receptor beta chains presented below share a single source sample, sequenced in a study of blood T cell repertoires in COVID-19. The table came from immunoSEQ multiplex PCR; TCRdb's copy has only in-frame clones and leaves some out. The table lists about 390,000 clones, 80% to 90% of them singletons. Sequences were obtained from peripheral blood. All receptors come from a woman aged 55-70 years with COVID-19, enrolled during active disease.

This clone was recorded once. This chain connects TRBV14 to TRBJ2-7; 8 positions agree with TRBD1. Germline CDR1 and CDR2: SGHDN and FVKESK. The CDR3 has 17 residues. Trimming removed 1 base from V and 5 bases from J; junction bases left unmatched: 13. The CDR3 DNA reads as TGTGCCAGCAGCCAAGGGTCTTACGGACAGGGCCGCCACGAGCAGTACTTC. It specifies CASSQGSYGQGRHEQYF.

The genes are TRBV11-2 and TRBJ2-7, with 11 bases lining up with TRBD1. The length of the CDR3 is 14 residues. Germline assignment: CDR1 SGHAT and CDR2 FQNNGV. Trimming at V came to 9 bases and at J to 3 bases, leaving 7 bases not matched to a gene. For the CDR3, the DNA is TGTGCCAGTGCAGCCGGGACAGGGGGCTACGAGCAGTACTTC. It specifies CASAAGTGGYEQYF.

V and J are TRBV18 and TRBJ2-3, with 9 bases identical to TRBD1. With V trimmed by 3 bases and J by 1 base, 2 bases remained unmatched. Germline CDR1 KGHSH, CDR2 LQKENI. The CDR3 has 15 amino acids. The CDR3 DNA is TGTGCCAGCTCACCCCGGGACAGGGGCACAGATACGCAGTATTTT. This gives the protein CASSPRDRGTDTQYF. The complete variable domain, with remaining parts taken from reference TRBV18 and TRBJ2-3, reads NAGVMQNPRHLVRRRGQEARLRCSPMKGHSHVYWYRQLPEEGLKFMVYLQKENIIDESGMPKERFSAEFPKEGPSILRIQQVVRGDSAAYFCASSPRDRGTDTQYFGPGTRLTVL.

The chain uses TRBV3-1 (or the pseudogene TRBV3-2) and TRBJ1-1; 8 bases align to TRBD1. The CDR3 sequence is 13 residues long. Germline V CDR1 and CDR2: LGHDT, YNNKEL (reference sequence). V shed 7 bases and J 1 base; nucleotides not matched to a gene: 2. The CDR3 loop reads CASTGQGNTEAFF. In DNA, the CDR3 is TGTGCCAGCACTGGACAGGGGAACACTGAAGCTTTCTTT.

CDR3 nucleotide sequence: TGTGCCAGCAGCCCCCCGGGGTCGCGGCAGCCCCAGCATTTT. Amino acids: CASSPPGSRQPQHF. The chain links TRBV6-2 or TRBV6-3 to TRBJ1-5; D call uncertain. There are 14 residues in the CDR3. The germline V gene has CDR1 MNHEY and CDR2 SVGEGT. Trimming stripped 6 bases from V and 7 bases from J, with 16 bases between.

The chain links TRBV6-4 to TRBJ1-1, with 7 bases fitting TRBD1. This CDR3 has 14 amino acids. Trimming cost V 4 bases and J 4 bases; bases outside gene matches: 6. The V gene's germline CDR1 is MRHNA and CDR2 SNTAGT. The CDR3 is CASSVNRGGTEAFF. CDR3 DNA sequence: TGTGCCAGCAGTGTTAACAGGGGTGGCACTGAAGCTTTCTTT.

The gene calls are TRBV6-5 and TRBJ2-2; tentatively, D is TRBD1 (6 bases). This CDR3 contains 15 residues. Per the germline V gene, CDR1 is MNHEY and CDR2 is SVGAGI. V was pared by 5 bases and J by 4 bases, with 14 bases between. CDR3 loop: CASSTQGVSTGELFF. CDR3 coding DNA: TGTGCCAGCAGTACACAGGGTGTGAGCACCGGGGAGCTGTTTTTT.

J is TRBJ2-1 and V is TRBV6-5; TRBD2 matches 7 bases. The ends lost 6 bases at V and 2 bases at J; junction bases unmatched: 4. The germline V gene encodes CDR1 MNHEY and CDR2 SVGAGI. CDR3 length equals 14 residues. The CDR3 coding sequence is TGTGCCAGCAGGGGCGGGACTACCTACAATGAGCAGTTCTTC. Its translation is CASRGGTTYNEQFF.

CDR3 sequence (DNA): TGTGCCAGCAGTGATCCAAGGGCTGGGAGCACTGAAGCTTTCTTT. Its translation is CASSDPRAGSTEAFF. The V gene is TRBV6-1, the J gene TRBJ1-1; D unresolved. Germline lookup yields CDR1 MNHNS and CDR2 SASEGT. The V end was cut by 3 bases, the J end by 4 bases, with 15 bases between. This CDR3 contains 15 residues.

Notes on this clone: Other DNA sequences in the sample encode the same CDR3. This chain uses TRBV18 with TRBJ1-2, with D possibly matching TRBD1 (6 bases). Germline-derived CDR1 and CDR2 are KGHSH and LQKENI. V lost 2 bases to trimming and J lost 5 bases, with 12 bases between them. This CDR3 is built from 14 residues. CDR3 DNA: TGTGCCAGCTCACCAAGGGAGCAGGGGTATGGCTACACCTTC. The encoded protein is CASSPREQGYGYTF.

In this sample, this clone turned up a few times. The CDR3: CATSGTKHIAGGNTDTQYF. In DNA form, the CDR3 reads TGTGCCACCAGCGGTACTAAACACATAGCGGGGGGTAACACAGATACGCAGTATTTT. The V gene is TRBV15, the J gene TRBJ2-3; 10 nucleotides agree with TRBD2. The CDR3 consists of 19 residues. The J segment lost 2 bases and the V segment lost 5 bases, leaving 16 bases of the junction unmatched. Germline lookup yields CDR1 LNHNV and CDR2 YYDKDF (reference sequence).

The gene calls are TRBV2 and TRBJ2-3, with D maybe TRBD2 (7 bases). Trimming stripped 1 base from V and 4 bases from J, with 12 bases between. The CDR3 is 15 amino acids. The germline CDR1 and CDR2 sequences are SNHLY and FYNNEI. CDR3 protein: CASSEGSGGPDTQYF. The DNA of the CDR3 is TGTGCCAGCAGTGAAGGGTCGGGGGGCCCAGATACGCAGTATTTT.

A few counts support this clone. The chain uses TRBV29-1 and TRBJ2-5; D not certain. CDR3 length: 13 amino acids. The germline V gene has CDR1 SQVTM and CDR2 ANQGSEA. V shed 0 bases and J shed 5 bases, with 10 bases lying between them. In DNA, the CDR3 is TGCAGCGTTGAAGATCAACATGGCGAGACCCAGTACTTC. The encoded protein is CSVEDQHGETQYF.

This clone occurred many times. V is TRBV7-8 and J is TRBJ2-7; D uncertain. Trimming took off 3 bases at V and 3 bases at J, with 9 bases between the two ends. Germline CDR1 reads SGHVS; CDR2 reads FQNEAQ. The CDR3 has 13 amino acids. The CDR3 coding sequence is TGTGCCAGCAGCTTGTCCCGAGACTACGAGCAGTACTTC. Protein sequence: CASSLSRDYEQYF.

Comments on this clone: The sample contains more than one DNA sequence encoding this CDR3. The CDR3 DNA reads TGTGCCAGTACTAGCGGAGTAACAGATACGCAGTATTTT. It codes for CASTSGVTDTQYF. V gene TRBV19 combines with J gene TRBJ2-3; 7 nucleotides line up with TRBD2. In germline, CDR1 is LNHDA, CDR2 SQIVND (reference sequence). The length of the CDR3 is 13 residues. Unmatched junction bases numbered 4, after V lost 7 bases and J lost 3 bases.